This passage covers 5 T cell receptor beta chains from one sample sequenced in a study of T cell clonotyping in hematopoietic cell transplantation. The data were produced by immunoSEQ multiplex PCR, yet TCRdb's version contains in-frame clones alone and is incomplete. The top ten clones hold 0.6% to 0.85% of a sample with fewer than 15,000 clones, 91% of them seen once. Sequenced input: peripheral blood mononuclear cells. The receptors here all came from a woman aged 45-60 years in good health. Some clones in this sample may be carry-over from other donors' samples.

The rearrangement links TRBV10-1 to TRBJ1-2; 10 bases match TRBD1. Germline V gene data show CDR1 as WNHNN and CDR2 as SYGVQD (reference sequence). The CDR3 runs 15 residues. With V trimmed by 5 bases and J by 8 bases, 11 bases remained unmatched. CDR3 nucleotides: TGCGCCAGCAGTCAGAGCCGGGACAGGGGTTACGGCTACACCTTC. The encoded protein is CASSQSRDRGYGYTF.

The V call is TRBV6-5, the J call TRBJ1-2, with unresolved D. Germline lookup yields CDR1 MNHEY and CDR2 SVGAGI. The CDR3 runs to 12 residues. V lost 6 bases and J 2 bases, leaving 7 bases between the germline ends. The CDR3 spells CASRSINYGYTF. As DNA, the CDR3 is TGTGCCAGCAGGTCGATCAACTATGGCTACACCTTC.

The chain joins TRBV2 to TRBJ2-3; D uncertain. This CDR3 has 13 amino acids. Germline V gives CDR1 SNHLY, CDR2 FYNNEI. Deletions cut 7 bases from V and 2 bases from J, with 10 bases between. CDR3 loop: CASNDFFTDTQYF. CDR3 coding DNA: TGTGCCAGCAATGACTTTTTCACAGATACGCAGTATTTT.

The chain's CDR3 is CASNTPGGYGYTF. The CDR3 DNA follows: TGTGCCAGCAACACTCCAGGGGGCTACGGCTACACCTTC. The V call is TRBV28, the J call TRBJ1-2, with 8 bases lining up with TRBD1. Losses at the gene ends were 7 bases for V and 8 bases for J; bases not matched to a gene: 9. The CDR3 is 13 residues long. Per germline, CDR1 MDHEN and CDR2 SYDVKM.

The V and J genes are TRBV13 and TRBJ2-3, with D possibly TRBD2 on 6 matching bases. V gave up 7 bases and J gave up 2 bases, with 19 bases separating them. CDR1 is PRHDT and CDR2 is FYEKMQ in the germline V gene (reference sequence). The CDR3 length is 16 residues. The CDR3, as DNA: TGTGCCAGCACCGGGGGTTTGGGCCTGGACACAGATACGCAGTATTTT. Translated, it gives CASTGGLGLDTDTQYF.